These T cell receptor beta chains were read from a single sample in a study of T cells in Graves' hyperthyroidism and ophthalmopathy. Via MiXCR, TCRdb re-called the multiplex PCR reads, giving one row per CDR3 protein. The sample lists about 640,000 distinct CDR3 sequences; around 20% were seen once. Sequences were obtained from blood. Receptors were obtained from a man aged 25 to 40 with Graves' ophthalmopathy. CDR3s include the opening cysteine and the closing phenylalanine or tryptophan. Each record gives: D gene, J gene, clone size, V gene, CDR3 DNA, CDR3 protein. A D gene is named only where the DNA matches it firmly. Clone sizes are given selectively: once, few, many, or a class where the clone is expanded.

d_call: TRBD2
j_call: TRBJ2-4
clone_size: .
v_call: TRBV6-1
cdr3_nt: TGTGCCAGCAGTAAGGGACTAGCGGATAAAAACATTCAGTACTTC
cdr3_aa: CASSKGLADKNIQYF

d_call: .
j_call: TRBJ2-1
clone_size: few
v_call: TRBV19
cdr3_nt: TGTGCCAGTAGTATAGATCGTGACTATGAGCAGTTCTTC
cdr3_aa: CASSIDRDYEQFF

d_call: .
j_call: TRBJ2-2
clone_size: few
v_call: TRBV5-6
cdr3_nt: TGTGCCAGCAGCCGGGGGAACACCGGGGAGCTGTTTTTT
cdr3_aa: CASSRGNTGELFF

d_call: TRBD1
j_call: TRBJ1-2
clone_size: .
v_call: TRBV27
cdr3_nt: TGTGCCAGTTCAAGGGCAGGGGGAAGGGATGGCTACACCTTC
cdr3_aa: CASSRAGGRDGYTF

d_call: TRBD1
j_call: TRBJ1-5
clone_size: few
v_call: TRBV30
cdr3_nt: TGTGCCTGGAGTGAGGCCAGGGGGATCCTCTATAGCAATCAGCCCCAGCATTTT
cdr3_aa: CAWSEARGILYSNQPQHF

d_call: TRBD1
j_call: TRBJ1-5
clone_size: few
v_call: TRBV20-1
cdr3_nt: TGCAGTGCTGGGACAGCAAATCAGCCCCAGCATTTT
cdr3_aa: CSAGTANQPQHF

d_call: .
j_call: TRBJ1-5
clone_size: many
v_call: TRBV11-2
cdr3_nt: TGTGCCAGCAGCTTAGGGGAGGGACAGCCCCAGCATTTT
cdr3_aa: CASSLGEGQPQHF

d_call: .
j_call: TRBJ1-2
clone_size: few
v_call: TRBV19
cdr3_nt: TGTGCCAGTAGTACCTGGACGGACTATGGCTACACCTTC
cdr3_aa: CASSTWTDYGYTF

d_call: .
j_call: TRBJ2-1
clone_size: .
v_call: TRBV29-1
cdr3_nt: TGCAGCGTTGAAGATATAATGATCGAGCAGTTCTTC
cdr3_aa: CSVEDIMIEQFF

d_call: TRBD2
j_call: TRBJ2-4
clone_size: few
v_call: TRBV20-1
cdr3_nt: TGCAGTGCTAGAGATATACTAGCGGGGGACGCCATAGCCAAAAACATTCAGTACTTC
cdr3_aa: CSARDILAGDAIAKNIQYF

d_call: TRBD1
j_call: TRBJ1-2
clone_size: few
v_call: TRBV28
cdr3_nt: TGTGCCAGCAGCCCCGGACAGGTTGGGGACTATGGCTACACCTTC
cdr3_aa: CASSPGQVGDYGYTF

d_call: TRBD1
j_call: TRBJ1-5
clone_size: once
v_call: TRBV5-1
cdr3_nt: TGCGCCAGCAGCCCGCGACAGGGTATGGAGCCCCAGCATTTT
cdr3_aa: CASSPRQGMEPQHF

d_call: TRBD2
j_call: TRBJ2-1
clone_size: few
v_call: TRBV18
cdr3_nt: TGTGCCAGCTCACCACCATCCCTAGCGGGAGACGAGCAGTTCTTC
cdr3_aa: CASSPPSLAGDEQFF

d_call: .
j_call: TRBJ2-1
clone_size: many
v_call: TRBV7-2
cdr3_nt: TGTGCCAGCAGCTTGTTAAAGATGAGTTACAATGAGCAGTTCTTC
cdr3_aa: CASSLLKMSYNEQFF

d_call: .
j_call: TRBJ1-2
clone_size: .
v_call: TRBV6-1
cdr3_nt: TGTGCCAGCAGTCAGGACGGAATTTATGGCTACACCTTC
cdr3_aa: CASSQDGIYGYTF

d_call: TRBD2
j_call: TRBJ2-1
clone_size: .
v_call: TRBV20-1
cdr3_nt: TGCAGTGCTAAGTCGGGACTAGCGGGTTACAATGAGCAGTTCTTC
cdr3_aa: CSAKSGLAGYNEQFF

d_call: .
j_call: TRBJ2-5
clone_size: .
v_call: TRBV2
cdr3_nt: TGTGCCAGTGCCCAGGAGGGGCAAGAGACCCAGTACTTC
cdr3_aa: CASAQEGQETQYF

d_call: TRBD2
j_call: TRBJ2-5
clone_size: few
v_call: TRBV7-6
cdr3_nt: TGTGCCAGCAGCTTACTAGCGGGAGGGCCGGAAGGGCCGCTGGAGACCCAGTACTTC
cdr3_aa: CASSLLAGGPEGPLETQYF

d_call: .
j_call: TRBJ1-1
clone_size: many
v_call: TRBV6-1
cdr3_nt: TGTGCCAGCAGTGAAGTAGACAGAACTGAAGCTTTCTTT
cdr3_aa: CASSEVDRTEAFF

d_call: TRBD2
j_call: TRBJ2-1
clone_size: few
v_call: TRBV4-1
cdr3_nt: TGCGCCAGCAGCCAGGGTGGGGTAGCGGGCTACAATGAGCAGTTCTTC
cdr3_aa: CASSQGGVAGYNEQFF

d_call: .
j_call: TRBJ2-5
clone_size: .
v_call: TRBV4-1
cdr3_nt: TGCGCCAGCAGCCAAGGCGAGGGAGAGACCCAGTACTTC
cdr3_aa: CASSQGEGETQYF

d_call: .
j_call: TRBJ2-3
clone_size: .
v_call: TRBV12-3/TRBV12-4
cdr3_nt: TGTGCCAGCACCCAAGTGGGCACAAGCACAGATACGCAGTATTTT
cdr3_aa: CASTQVGTSTDTQYF

d_call: TRBD2
j_call: TRBJ2-2
clone_size: .
v_call: TRBV4-1
cdr3_nt: TGCGCCAGCAGCCAAGATTGGACAGCGGGGGCGAACACCGGGGAGCTGTTTTTT
cdr3_aa: CASSQDWTAGANTGELFF

d_call: TRBD2
j_call: TRBJ2-1
clone_size: .
v_call: TRBV30
cdr3_nt: TGTGCCTGGAACCTGGCGGGAGGAACCTACGAGCAGTTCTTC
cdr3_aa: CAWNLAGGTYEQFF

d_call: .
j_call: TRBJ2-7
clone_size: .
v_call: TRBV7-2
cdr3_nt: TGTGCCAGCAGCTTAGGTCTAACATCCTACGAGCAGTACTTC
cdr3_aa: CASSLGLTSYEQYF

d_call: .
j_call: TRBJ2-7
clone_size: few
v_call: TRBV28
cdr3_nt: TGTGCCAGCAGTGACGAGCCAGGGCCCTACGAGCAGTACTTC
cdr3_aa: CASSDEPGPYEQYF